This T cell receptor beta chain was captured by sequencing in a study of PD-1 blockade in classical Hodgkin lymphoma. The study, taken as a whole, reports: Whereas CD4+ TCR diversity had risen significantly by C4D1, CD8+ TCR diversity had not. TCR diversity at baseline was reported to be reduced in newly diagnosed patients relative to healthy donors. For complete responders, baseline diversity was comparable to that of newly diagnosed patients.

Germline V lookup: CDR1 LNHDA, CDR2 SQIVND (reference sequence). This CDR3 contains 15 residues. V shed 1 base and J shed 7 bases, with 14 bases lying between them. The repertoire was sequenced with immunoSEQ multiplex PCR; TCRdb's copy has only in-frame clones and lacks some. The sample yields roughly 61,000 clones, approximately 90% seen once. Every single patient, without exception, relapsed after autologous stem cell transplantation, and brentuximab vedotin exposure varied. Turning to this clone: What it binds is not known.

The sequencing used peripheral blood mononuclear cells (PBMCs), collected before the second cycle of nivolumab. This chain links TRBV19 with TRBJ2-4; the D gene is possibly TRBD1 (5 bases). This TCR derives from a human donor with classical Hodgkin lymphoma. The CDR3 bases are TGTGCCAGTAGTATAGCTAATGGACAAACCAACATTCAGTACTTC. Its protein product is CASSIANGQTNIQYF. Full variable domain (rest looked up from reference TRBV19 and TRBJ2-4): DGGITQSPKYLFRKEGQNVTLSCEQNLNHDAMYWYRQDPGQGLRLIYYSQIVNDFQKGDIAEGYSVSREKKESFPLTVTSAQKNPTAFYLCASSIANGQTNIQYFGAGTRLSVL.